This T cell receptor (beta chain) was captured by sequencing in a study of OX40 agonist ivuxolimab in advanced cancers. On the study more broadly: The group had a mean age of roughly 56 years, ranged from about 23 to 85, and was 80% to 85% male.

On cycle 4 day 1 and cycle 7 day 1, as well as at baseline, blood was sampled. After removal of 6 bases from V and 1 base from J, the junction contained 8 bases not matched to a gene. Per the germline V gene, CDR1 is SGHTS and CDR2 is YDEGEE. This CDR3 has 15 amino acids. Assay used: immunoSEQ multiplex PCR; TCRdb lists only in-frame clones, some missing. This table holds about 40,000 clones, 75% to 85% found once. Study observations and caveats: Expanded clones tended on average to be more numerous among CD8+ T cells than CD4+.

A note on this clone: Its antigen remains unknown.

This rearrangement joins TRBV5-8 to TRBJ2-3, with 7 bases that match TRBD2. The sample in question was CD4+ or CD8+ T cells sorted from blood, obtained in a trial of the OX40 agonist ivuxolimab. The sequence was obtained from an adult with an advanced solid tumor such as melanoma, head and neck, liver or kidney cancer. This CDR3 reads CASIRGGARTDTQYF. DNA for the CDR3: TGTGCCAGCATCCGGGGAGGGGCTCGCACAGATACGCAGTATTTT.